The T cell receptor (beta chain) under discussion was sequenced for a study of blood T cell repertoires in COVID-19. Assay used: immunoSEQ multiplex PCR; TCRdb lists only in-frame clones, some missing. Of some 120,000 clones in the sample, 85% were seen once. Trimming took 7 bases from V and 2 from J, leaving 15 bases between them. The CDR3 sequence is 14 residues long. From germline, CDR1 is SGHTA and CDR2 FQGNSA. The chain links TRBV7-2 to TRBJ2-7; weak D call: TRBD2 (6 bases). This clonotype originated in a man older than 75 with active or convalescent COVID-19. The sample was peripheral blood. The chain's CDR3 is CASTRAGRAYEQYF. CDR3 DNA: TGTGCCAGCACCCGGGCGGGACGCGCCTACGAGCAGTACTTC. The full variable domain, rest sourced from reference TRBV7-2 and TRBJ2-7, is GAGVSQSPSNKVTEKGKDVELRCDPISGHTALYWYRQSLGQGLEFLIYFQGNSAPDKSGLPSDRFSAERTGGSVSTLTIQRTQQEDSAVYLCASTRAGRAYEQYFGPGTRLTVT.